This T cell receptor (beta chain) was sequenced for a study of cytomegalovirus exposure and HLA in healthy donors. Study results and caveats: The study had only CMV serostatus as immune exposure information. Earlier analysis found most TCR beta V segments productive about 90% or about 30% of the time. Looking again later, the authors saw that most CMV-associated TCR beta chains seemed HLA-restricted.

This PCR relied on a set of 60 Vbeta primers and 13 Jbeta primers. Profiling relied on immunoSEQ multiplex PCR, and the TCRdb table lists in-frame clones only, not all of them. The sample records around 160,000 clones, approximately 85% being singletons. Participants comprised healthy donors of bone marrow. Of note for this clone: The antigen remains undetermined.

The receptor was isolated from a man aged 18 to 30 in good health and CMV-seropositive. Source material: PBMCs.

CDR3 coding DNA: TGTGCCAGCAGCTTTTCAACCCGACTGAGATATAATTCACCCCTCCACTTT. It yields the protein CASSFSTRLRYNSPLHF. The chain uses TRBV11-2 and TRBJ1-6; D is undetermined. The CDR3 is 17 residues long. The germline V and J ends were trimmed by 3 bases and 4 bases, with 16 bases remaining between them. CDR1 SGHAT and CDR2 FQNNGV come from the germline V gene.